This entry describes one T cell receptor beta chain. The antigen is unknown. This sample was taken from a study of siplizumab effects on memory and regulatory T cells. TCRdb's copy holds only in-frame clones and misses some; the assay was immunoSEQ multiplex PCR. The sample has about 120,000 clones; just over 90% are singletons. Trimming took 3 bases from V and 4 from J, leaving 16 bases between them. CDR1 and CDR2 from the germline V gene are ENHRY and SYGVKD. The CDR3 totals 15 residues. Overall study findings and caveats: Assignment of a naive or memory phenotype failed for roughly 75-97% of the proliferating CD4+ or CD8+ clones.

The source material was non-Treg CD4+ T cells sorted from blood. This TCR was recovered from a human donor in good health. The genes are TRBV10-3 and TRBJ2-7; either TRBD1 or TRBD2 may supply D (6 bases each). The CDR3 protein is CAISDGGRRSYEQYF. The CDR3 DNA follows: TGTGCCATCAGTGATGGGGGGCGCAGGTCTTACGAGCAGTACTTC.